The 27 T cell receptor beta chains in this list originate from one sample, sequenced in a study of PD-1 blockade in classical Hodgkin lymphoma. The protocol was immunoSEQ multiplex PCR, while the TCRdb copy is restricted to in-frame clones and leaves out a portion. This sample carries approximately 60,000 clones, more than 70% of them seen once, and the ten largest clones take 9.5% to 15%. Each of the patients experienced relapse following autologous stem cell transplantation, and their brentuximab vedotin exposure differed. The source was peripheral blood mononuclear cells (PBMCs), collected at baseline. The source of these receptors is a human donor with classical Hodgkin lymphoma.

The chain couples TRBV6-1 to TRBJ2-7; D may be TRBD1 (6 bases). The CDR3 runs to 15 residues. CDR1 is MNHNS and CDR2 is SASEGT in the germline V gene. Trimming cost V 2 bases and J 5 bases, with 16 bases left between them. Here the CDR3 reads CASSELTGLWNEQYF. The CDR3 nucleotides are TGTGCCAGCAGTGAACTAACAGGGCTGTGGAACGAGCAGTACTTC.

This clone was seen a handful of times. The CDR3 region is CASSEARGSDYEQYF. DNA for the CDR3: TGTGCCAGCAGTGAAGCTAGAGGCAGTGACTACGAGCAGTACTTC. The chain recombines TRBV6-1 with TRBJ2-7; D is unresolved. CDR3 length equals 15 residues. V was cut by 0 bases and J by 3 bases, with 12 bases left in between. Germline V gene data show CDR1 as MNHNS and CDR2 as SASEGT.

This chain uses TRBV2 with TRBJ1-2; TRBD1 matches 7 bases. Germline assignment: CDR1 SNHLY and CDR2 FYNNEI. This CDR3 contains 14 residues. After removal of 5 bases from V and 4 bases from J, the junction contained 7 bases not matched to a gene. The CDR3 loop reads CASSSQGLGYGYTF. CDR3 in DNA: TGTGCCAGCAGTTCACAGGGGCTCGGCTATGGCTACACCTTC.

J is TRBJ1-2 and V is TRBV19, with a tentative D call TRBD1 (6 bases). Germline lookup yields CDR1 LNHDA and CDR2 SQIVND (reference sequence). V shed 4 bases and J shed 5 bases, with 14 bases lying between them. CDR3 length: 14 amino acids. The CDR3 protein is CASSKGGLLYGYTF. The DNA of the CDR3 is TGTGCCAGTAGTAAGGGGGGCCTACTTTATGGCTACACCTTC.

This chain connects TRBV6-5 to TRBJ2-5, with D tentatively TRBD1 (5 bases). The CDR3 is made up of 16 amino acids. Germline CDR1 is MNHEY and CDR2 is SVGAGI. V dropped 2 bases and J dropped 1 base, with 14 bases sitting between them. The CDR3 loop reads CASSYRAQGFQETQYF. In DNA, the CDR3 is TGTGCCAGCAGTTACCGAGCTCAGGGCTTCCAAGAGACCCAGTACTTC.

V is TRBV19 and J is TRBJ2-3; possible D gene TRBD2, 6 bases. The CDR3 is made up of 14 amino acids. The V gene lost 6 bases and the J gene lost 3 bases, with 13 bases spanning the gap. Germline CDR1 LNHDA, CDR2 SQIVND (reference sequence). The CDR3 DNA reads TGTGCCAGTAGGAGAACGACTAGTACAGATACGCAGTATTTT. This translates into CASRRTTSTDTQYF.

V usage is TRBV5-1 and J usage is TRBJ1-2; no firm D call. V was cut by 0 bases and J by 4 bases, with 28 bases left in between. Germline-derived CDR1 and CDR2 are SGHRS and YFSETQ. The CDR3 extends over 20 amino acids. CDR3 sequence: CASSLVLGIRRQDQGYGYTF. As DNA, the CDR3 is TGCGCCAGCAGCTTGGTTTTGGGAATTCGGCGGCAGGACCAAGGCTATGGCTACACCTTC.

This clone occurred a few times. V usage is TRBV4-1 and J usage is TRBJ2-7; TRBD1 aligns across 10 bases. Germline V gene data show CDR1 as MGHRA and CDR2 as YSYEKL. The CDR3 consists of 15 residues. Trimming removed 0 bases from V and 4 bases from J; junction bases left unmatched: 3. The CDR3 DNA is TGCGCCAGCAGCCAAGAATGGACAGGGGGTTACGAGCAGTACTTC. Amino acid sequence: CASSQEWTGGYEQYF.

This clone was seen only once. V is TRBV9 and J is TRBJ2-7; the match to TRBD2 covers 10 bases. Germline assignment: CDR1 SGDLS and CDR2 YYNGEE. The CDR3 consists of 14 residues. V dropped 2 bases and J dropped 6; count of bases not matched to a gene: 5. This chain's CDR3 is CASSVGLAGVEQYF. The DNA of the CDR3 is TGTGCCAGCAGCGTCGGTCTAGCGGGGGTCGAGCAGTACTTC.

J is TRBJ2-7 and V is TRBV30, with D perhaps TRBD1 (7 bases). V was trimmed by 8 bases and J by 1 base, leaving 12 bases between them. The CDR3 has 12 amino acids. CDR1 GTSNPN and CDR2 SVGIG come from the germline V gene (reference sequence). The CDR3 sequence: CAQAGQSYEQYF. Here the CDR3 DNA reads TGTGCCCAGGCGGGACAGTCCTACGAGCAGTACTTC.

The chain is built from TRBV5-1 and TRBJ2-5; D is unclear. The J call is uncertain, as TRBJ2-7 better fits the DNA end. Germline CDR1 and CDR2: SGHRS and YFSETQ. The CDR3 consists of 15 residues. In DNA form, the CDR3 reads TGCGCCAGCAGCTTGGATGGCAGGAGCTCCTACGAGCAGTACTTC. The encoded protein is CASSLDGRSSYEQYF.

Here the CDR3 reads CASSLSRGNYGYTF. CDR3 bases: TGTGCCAGCAGTTTATCTAGGGGTAACTATGGCTACACCTTC. The chain uses TRBV27 and TRBJ1-2; D may be TRBD1 (5 bases). The CDR3 totals 14 residues. The ends were cut back, 0 bases at V and 1 base at J, with 6 bases in the middle. Germline CDR1 is MNHEY and CDR2 is SMNVEV (reference sequence).

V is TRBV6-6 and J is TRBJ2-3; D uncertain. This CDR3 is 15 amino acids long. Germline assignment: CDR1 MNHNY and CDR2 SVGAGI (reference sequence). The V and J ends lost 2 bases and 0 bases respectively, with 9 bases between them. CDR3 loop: CASSYEWASTDTQYF. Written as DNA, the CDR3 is TGTGCCAGCAGTTACGAGTGGGCTAGCACAGATACGCAGTATTTT.

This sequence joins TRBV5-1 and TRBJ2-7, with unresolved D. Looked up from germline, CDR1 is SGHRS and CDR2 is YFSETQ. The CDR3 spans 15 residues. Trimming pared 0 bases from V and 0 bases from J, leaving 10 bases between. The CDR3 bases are TGCGCCAGCAGCTTGGCGGCGGCCTTCTCCTACGAGCAGTACTTC. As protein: CASSLAAAFSYEQYF.

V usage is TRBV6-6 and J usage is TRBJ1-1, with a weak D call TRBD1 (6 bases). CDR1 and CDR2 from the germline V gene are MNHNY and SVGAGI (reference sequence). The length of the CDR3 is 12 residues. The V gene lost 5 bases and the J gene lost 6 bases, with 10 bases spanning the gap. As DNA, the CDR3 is TGTGCCAGCAGTACAGGGAGGGCTGAAGCTTTCTTT. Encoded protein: CASSTGRAEAFF.

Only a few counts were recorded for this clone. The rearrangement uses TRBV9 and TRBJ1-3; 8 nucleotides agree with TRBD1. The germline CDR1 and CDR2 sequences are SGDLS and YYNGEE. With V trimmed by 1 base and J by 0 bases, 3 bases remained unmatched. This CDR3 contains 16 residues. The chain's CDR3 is CASSVPGQGSGNTIYF. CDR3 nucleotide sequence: TGTGCCAGCAGCGTACCCGGACAGGGCTCTGGAAACACCATATATTTT.

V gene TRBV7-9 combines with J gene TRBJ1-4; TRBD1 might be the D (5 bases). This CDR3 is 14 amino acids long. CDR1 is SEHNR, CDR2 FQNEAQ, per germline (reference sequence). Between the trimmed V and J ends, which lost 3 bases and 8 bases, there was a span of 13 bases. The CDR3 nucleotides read TGTGCCAGCAGCTTTACAGGTAGCAGCGAAAAACTGTTTTTT. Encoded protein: CASSFTGSSEKLFF.

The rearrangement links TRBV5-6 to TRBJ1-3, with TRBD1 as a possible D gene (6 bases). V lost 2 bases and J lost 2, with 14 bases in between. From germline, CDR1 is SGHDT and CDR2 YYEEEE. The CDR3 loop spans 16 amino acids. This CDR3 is CASSFLGGLTGNTIYF. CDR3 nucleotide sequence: TGTGCCAGCAGCTTCCTCGGGGGGCTAACTGGAAACACCATATATTTT.

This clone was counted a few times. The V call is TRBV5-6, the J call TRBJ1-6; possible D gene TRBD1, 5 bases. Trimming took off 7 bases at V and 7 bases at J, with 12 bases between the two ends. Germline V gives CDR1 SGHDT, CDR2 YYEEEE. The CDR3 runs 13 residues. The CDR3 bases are TGTGCCAGCGGAGACAGAATGAATTCACCCCTCCACTTT. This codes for CASGDRMNSPLHF. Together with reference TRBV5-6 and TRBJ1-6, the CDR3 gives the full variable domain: DAGVTQSPTHLIKTRGQQVTLRCSPKSGHDTVSWYQQALGQGPQFIFQYYEEEERQRGNFPDRFSGHQFPNYSSELNVNALLLGDSALYLCASGDRMNSPLHFGNGTRLTVT.

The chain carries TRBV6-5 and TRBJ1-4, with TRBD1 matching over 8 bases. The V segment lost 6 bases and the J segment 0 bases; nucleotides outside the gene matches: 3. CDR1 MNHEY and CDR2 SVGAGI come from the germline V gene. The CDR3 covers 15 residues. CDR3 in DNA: TGTGCCAGCAGAGACAGGGGAGCAACTAATGAAAAACTGTTTTTT. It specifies CASRDRGATNEKLFF.

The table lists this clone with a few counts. CDR3 residues: CAWSIGQNQPQHF. Written as DNA, the CDR3 is TGTGCCTGGAGTATAGGACAGAATCAGCCCCAGCATTTT. The genes are TRBV30 and TRBJ1-5; TRBD1 might be the D (6 bases). The CDR3 runs to 13 residues. V was shortened by 2 bases and J by 4 bases, with 9 bases between the two germline ends. Germline V CDR1 and CDR2: GTSNPN, SVGIG (reference sequence).

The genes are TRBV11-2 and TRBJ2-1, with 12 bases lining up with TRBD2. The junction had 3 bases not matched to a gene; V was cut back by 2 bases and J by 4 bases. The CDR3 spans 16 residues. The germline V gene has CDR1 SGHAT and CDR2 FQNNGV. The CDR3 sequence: CASSLLAGGFYNEQFF. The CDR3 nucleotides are TGTGCCAGCAGCTTACTAGCGGGGGGGTTTTACAATGAGCAGTTCTTC.

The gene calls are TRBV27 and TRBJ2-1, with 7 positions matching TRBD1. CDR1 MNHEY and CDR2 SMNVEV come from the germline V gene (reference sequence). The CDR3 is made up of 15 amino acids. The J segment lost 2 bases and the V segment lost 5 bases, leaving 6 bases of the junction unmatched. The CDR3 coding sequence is TGTGCCAGCAGTCCTGACAGGGACCCCTACAATGAGCAGTTCTTC. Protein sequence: CASSPDRDPYNEQFF.

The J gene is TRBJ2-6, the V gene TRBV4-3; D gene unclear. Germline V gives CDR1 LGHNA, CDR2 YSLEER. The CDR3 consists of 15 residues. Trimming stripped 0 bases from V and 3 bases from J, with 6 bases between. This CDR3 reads CASSQDGFGANVLTF. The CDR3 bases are TGCGCCAGCAGCCAAGATGGGTTTGGGGCCAACGTCCTGACTTTC.

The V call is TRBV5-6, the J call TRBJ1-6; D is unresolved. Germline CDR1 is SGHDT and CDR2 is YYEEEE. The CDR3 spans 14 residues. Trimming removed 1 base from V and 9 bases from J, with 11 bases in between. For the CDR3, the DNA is TGTGCCAGCAGCTTGTACAGCTTAGGTTCACCCCTCCACTTT. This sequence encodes CASSLYSLGSPLHF.

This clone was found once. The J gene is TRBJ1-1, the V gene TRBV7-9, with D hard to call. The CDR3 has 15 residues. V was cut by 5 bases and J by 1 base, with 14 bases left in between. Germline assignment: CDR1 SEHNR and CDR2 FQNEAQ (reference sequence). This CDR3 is CASSPSGGTNTEAFF. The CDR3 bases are TGTGCCAGCAGCCCCTCGGGTGGCACGAACACTGAAGCTTTCTTT. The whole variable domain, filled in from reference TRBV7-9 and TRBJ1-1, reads DTGVSQNPRHKITKRGQNVTFRCDPISEHNRLYWYRQTLGQGPEFLTYFQNEAQLEKSRLLSDRFSAERPKGSFSTLEIQRTEQGDSAMYLCASSPSGGTNTEAFFGQGTRLTVV.

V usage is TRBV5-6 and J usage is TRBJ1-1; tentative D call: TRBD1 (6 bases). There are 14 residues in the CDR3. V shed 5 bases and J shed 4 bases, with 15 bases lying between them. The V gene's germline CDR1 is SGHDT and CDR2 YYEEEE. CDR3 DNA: TGTGCCAGCAGTGAGTTTACAGGGATCACTGAAGCTTTCTTT. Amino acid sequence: CASSEFTGITEAFF.